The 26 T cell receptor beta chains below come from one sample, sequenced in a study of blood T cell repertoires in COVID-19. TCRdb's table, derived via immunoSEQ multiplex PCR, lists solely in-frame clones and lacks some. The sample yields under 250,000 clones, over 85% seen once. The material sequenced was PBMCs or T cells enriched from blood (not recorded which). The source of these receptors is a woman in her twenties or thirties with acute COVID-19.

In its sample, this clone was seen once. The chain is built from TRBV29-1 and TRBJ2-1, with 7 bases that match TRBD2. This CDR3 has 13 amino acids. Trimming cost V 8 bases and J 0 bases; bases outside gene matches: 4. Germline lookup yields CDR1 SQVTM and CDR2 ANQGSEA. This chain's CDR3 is CSTLATSYNEQFF. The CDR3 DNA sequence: TGCAGCACACTAGCGACCTCCTACAATGAGCAGTTCTTC.

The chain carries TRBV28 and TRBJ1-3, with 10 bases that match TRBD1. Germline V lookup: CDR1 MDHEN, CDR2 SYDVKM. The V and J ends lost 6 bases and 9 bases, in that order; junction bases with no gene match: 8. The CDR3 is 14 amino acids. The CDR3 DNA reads TGTGCCAGCAGAACGACAGGGGGCGACGGCACCATATATTTT. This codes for CASRTTGGDGTIYF.

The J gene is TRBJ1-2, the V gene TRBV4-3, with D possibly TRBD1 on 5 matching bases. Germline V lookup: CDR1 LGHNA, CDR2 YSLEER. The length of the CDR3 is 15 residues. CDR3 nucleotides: TGCCCCCGCAGCCAACTCCACGGGACTGACTATGGCTACACCTTC. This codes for CPRSQLHGTDYGYTF.

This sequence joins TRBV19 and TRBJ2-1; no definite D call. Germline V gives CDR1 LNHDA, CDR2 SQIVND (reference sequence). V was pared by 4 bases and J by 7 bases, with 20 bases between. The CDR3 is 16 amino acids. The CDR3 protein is CASSTPIHNPRNEQFF. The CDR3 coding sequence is TGTGCCAGTAGTACTCCTATCCATAACCCGCGAAATGAGCAGTTCTTC. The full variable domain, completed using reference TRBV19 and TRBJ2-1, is DGGITQSPKYLFRKEGQNVTLSCEQNLNHDAMYWYRQDPGQGLRLIYYSQIVNDFQKGDIAEGYSVSREKKESFPLTVTSAQKNPTAFYLCASSTPIHNPRNEQFFGPGTRLTVL.

CDR3 sequence reads: CATSDWTGDEQYF. CDR3 sequence (DNA): TGTGCCACCAGTGACTGGACAGGGGACGAGCAGTACTTC. V is TRBV24-1 and J is TRBJ2-7; 9 bases align to TRBD1. V was clipped by 4 bases and J by 5 bases; unmatched bases: 2. CDR3 length: 13 amino acids. CDR1 is KGHDR, CDR2 SFDVKD, per germline.

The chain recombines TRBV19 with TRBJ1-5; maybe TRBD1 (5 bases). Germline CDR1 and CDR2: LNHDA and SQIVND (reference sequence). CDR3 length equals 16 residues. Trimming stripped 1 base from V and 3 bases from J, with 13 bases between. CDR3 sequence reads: CASSIGTGVINQPQHF. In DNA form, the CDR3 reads TGTGCCAGTAGTATAGGAACAGGAGTCATCAATCAGCCCCAGCATTTT.

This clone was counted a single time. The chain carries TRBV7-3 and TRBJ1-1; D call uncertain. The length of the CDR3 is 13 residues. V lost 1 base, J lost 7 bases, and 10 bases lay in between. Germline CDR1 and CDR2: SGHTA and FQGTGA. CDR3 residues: CASSLSEGLEAFF. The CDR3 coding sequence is TGTGCCAGCAGCTTAAGTGAGGGCCTTGAAGCTTTCTTT.

This CDR3 reads CASSLDRDFYGYTF. CDR3 sequence (DNA): TGTGCCAGCAGTTTAGACAGGGATTTCTATGGCTACACCTTC. The V gene is TRBV27, the J gene TRBJ1-2; 7 bases agree with TRBD1. Unmatched junction bases numbered 4, after V lost 2 bases and J lost 4 bases. The CDR3 consists of 14 residues. Germline values: CDR1 MNHEY, CDR2 SMNVEV (reference sequence).

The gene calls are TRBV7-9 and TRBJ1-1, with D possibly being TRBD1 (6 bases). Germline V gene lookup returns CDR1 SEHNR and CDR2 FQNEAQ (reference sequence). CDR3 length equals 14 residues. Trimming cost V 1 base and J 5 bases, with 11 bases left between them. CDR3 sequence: CASSLDREVTEAFF. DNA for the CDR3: TGTGCCAGCAGCTTAGACAGGGAAGTGACTGAAGCTTTCTTT.

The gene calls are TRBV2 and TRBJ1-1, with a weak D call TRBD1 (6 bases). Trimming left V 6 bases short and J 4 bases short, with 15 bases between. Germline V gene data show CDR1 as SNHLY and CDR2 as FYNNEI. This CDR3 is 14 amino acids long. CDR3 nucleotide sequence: TGTGCCAGCAGGATTGGACAGATGCCCACTGAAGCTTTCTTT. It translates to CASRIGQMPTEAFF.

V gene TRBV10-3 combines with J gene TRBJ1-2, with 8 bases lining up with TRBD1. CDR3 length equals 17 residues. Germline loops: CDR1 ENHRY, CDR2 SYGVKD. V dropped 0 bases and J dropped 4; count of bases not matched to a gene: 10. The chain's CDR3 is CAISESTRGQVVYGYTF. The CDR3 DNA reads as TGTGCCATCAGTGAGTCGACTCGGGGACAGGTCGTCTATGGCTACACCTTC.

The CDR3 protein is CASSRVGLVGDGGAFF. CDR3 nucleotides: TGCGCCAGCAGTCGCGTGGGACTTGTGGGGGATGGGGGAGCTTTCTTT. The chain links TRBV5-1 to TRBJ1-1, with D maybe TRBD1 (5 bases). Trimming left V 5 bases short and J 10 bases short, with 27 bases between. The CDR3 loop spans 16 amino acids. Germline lookup yields CDR1 SGHRS and CDR2 YFSETQ.

CDR3 in DNA: TGTGCCAGCAGCCAAAATTACGAGGGCCGCCCAACCTACGAGCAGTACTTC. Protein product: CASSQNYEGRPTYEQYF. The J gene is TRBJ2-7, the V gene TRBV3-1 (or the pseudogene TRBV3-2); a weak D match, TRBD2 (5 bases). Per germline, CDR1 LGHDT and CDR2 YNNKEL (reference sequence). V lost 2 bases, J lost 2 bases, and 19 bases lay in between. The CDR3 totals 17 residues.

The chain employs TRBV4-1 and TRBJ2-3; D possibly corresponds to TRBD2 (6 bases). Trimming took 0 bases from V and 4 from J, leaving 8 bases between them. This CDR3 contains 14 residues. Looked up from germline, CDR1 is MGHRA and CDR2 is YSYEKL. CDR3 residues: CASSQDGGPDTQYF. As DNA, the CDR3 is TGCGCCAGCAGCCAAGATGGAGGGCCAGATACGCAGTATTTT.

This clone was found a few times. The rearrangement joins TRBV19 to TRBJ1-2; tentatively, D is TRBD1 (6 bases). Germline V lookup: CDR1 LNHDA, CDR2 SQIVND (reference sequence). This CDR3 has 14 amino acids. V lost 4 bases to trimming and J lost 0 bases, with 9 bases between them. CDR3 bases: TGTGCCAGTAGTACCGGACAGTCTAACTATGGCTACACCTTC. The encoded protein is CASSTGQSNYGYTF.

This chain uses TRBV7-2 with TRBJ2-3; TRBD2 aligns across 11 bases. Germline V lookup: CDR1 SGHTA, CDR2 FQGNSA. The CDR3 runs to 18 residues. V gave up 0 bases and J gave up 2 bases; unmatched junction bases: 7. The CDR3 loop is CASSLAPTSGGPTDTQYF. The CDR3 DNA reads TGTGCCAGCAGCTTAGCCCCCACTAGCGGGGGACCCACAGATACGCAGTATTTT.

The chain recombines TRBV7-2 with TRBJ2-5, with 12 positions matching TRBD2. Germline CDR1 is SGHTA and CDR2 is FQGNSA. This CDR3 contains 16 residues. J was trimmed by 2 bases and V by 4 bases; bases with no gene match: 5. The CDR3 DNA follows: TGTGCCAGCAGCTCTACCGGGACTAGCGGGCAAGAGACCCAGTACTTC. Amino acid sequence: CASSSTGTSGQETQYF.

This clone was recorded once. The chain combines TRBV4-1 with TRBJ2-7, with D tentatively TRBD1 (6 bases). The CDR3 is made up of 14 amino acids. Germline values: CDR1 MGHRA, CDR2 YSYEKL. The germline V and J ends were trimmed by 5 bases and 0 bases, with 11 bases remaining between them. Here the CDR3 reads CASSTDRSSYEQYF. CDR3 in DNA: TGCGCCAGCAGCACCGACAGGAGCTCCTACGAGCAGTACTTC.

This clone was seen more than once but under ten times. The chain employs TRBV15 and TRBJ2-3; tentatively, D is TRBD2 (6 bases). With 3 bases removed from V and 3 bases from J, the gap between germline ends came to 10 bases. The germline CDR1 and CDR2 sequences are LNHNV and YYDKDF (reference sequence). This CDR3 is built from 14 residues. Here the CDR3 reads CATSRGGETDTQYF. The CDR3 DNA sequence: TGTGCCACCAGCAGGGGCGGGGAAACAGATACGCAGTATTTT.

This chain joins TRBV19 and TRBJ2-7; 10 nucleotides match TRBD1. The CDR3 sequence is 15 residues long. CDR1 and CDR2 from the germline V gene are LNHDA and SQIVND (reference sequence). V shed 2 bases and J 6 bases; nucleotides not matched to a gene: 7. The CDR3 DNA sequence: TGTGCCAGTAGTATATCTGGGACAGGGGAGACCGAGCAGTACTTC. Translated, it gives CASSISGTGETEQYF.

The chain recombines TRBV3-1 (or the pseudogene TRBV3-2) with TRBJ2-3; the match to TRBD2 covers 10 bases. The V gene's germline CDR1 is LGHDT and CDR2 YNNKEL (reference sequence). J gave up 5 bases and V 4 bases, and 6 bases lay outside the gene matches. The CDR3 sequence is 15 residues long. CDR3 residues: CASSLGPSGGDTQYF. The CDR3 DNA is TGTGCCAGCAGCCTCGGGCCTAGCGGGGGAGATACGCAGTATTTT.

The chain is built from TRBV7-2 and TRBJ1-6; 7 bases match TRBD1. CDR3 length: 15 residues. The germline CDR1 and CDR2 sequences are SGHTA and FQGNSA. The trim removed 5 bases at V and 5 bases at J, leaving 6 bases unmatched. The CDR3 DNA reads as TGTGCCAGCAGCATTACAGGGGTCGATAATTCACCCCTCCACTTT. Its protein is CASSITGVDNSPLHF.

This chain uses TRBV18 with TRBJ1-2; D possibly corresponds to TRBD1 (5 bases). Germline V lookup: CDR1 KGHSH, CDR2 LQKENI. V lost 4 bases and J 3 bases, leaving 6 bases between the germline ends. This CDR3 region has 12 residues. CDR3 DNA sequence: TGTGCCAGCTCACTACAGGACTATGGCTACACCTTC. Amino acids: CASSLQDYGYTF.

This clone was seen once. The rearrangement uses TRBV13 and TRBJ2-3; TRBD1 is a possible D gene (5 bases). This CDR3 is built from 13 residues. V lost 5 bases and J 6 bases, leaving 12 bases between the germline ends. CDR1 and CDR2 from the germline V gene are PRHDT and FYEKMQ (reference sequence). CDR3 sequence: CASSGALGDTQYF. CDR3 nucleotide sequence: TGTGCCAGCAGCGGGGCCCTGGGGGATACGCAGTATTTT.

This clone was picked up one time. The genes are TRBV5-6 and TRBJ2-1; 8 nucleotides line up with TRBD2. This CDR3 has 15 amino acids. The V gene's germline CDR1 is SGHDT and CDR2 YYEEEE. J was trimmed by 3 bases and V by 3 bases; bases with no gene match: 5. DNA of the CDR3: TGTGCCAGCAGCTATAGCGGGGCCCGCTACAATGAGCAGTTCTTC. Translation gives CASSYSGARYNEQFF. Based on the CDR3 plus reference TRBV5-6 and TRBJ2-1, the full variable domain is DAGVTQSPTHLIKTRGQQVTLRCSPKSGHDTVSWYQQALGQGPQFIFQYYEEEERQRGNFPDRFSGHQFPNYSSELNVNALLLGDSALYLCASSYSGARYNEQFFGPGTRLTVL.

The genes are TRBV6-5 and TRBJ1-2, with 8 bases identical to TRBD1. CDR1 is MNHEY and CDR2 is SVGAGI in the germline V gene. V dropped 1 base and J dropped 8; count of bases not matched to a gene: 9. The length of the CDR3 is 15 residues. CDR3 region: CASSYWGQESNGYTF. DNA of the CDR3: TGTGCCAGCAGTTACTGGGGACAGGAATCAAACGGCTACACCTTC.